These 18 T cell receptor beta chains share one sample of origin, sequenced in a study of blood T cell repertoires in COVID-19. Sequencing used immunoSEQ multiplex PCR; TCRdb keeps in-frame clones, though not all of them. Among tens of thousands of clones, roughly 80% were seen once, and the ten largest hold around 16%. The specimen sequenced was peripheral blood. These receptors all stem from a woman older than 75 with acute or convalescent COVID-19.

V gene TRBV30 combines with J gene TRBJ2-7; 7 nucleotides align to TRBD1. CDR3 length: 14 residues. After removal of 0 bases from V and 4 bases from J, the junction contained 6 bases not matched to a gene. In germline, CDR1 is GTSNPN, CDR2 SVGIG (reference sequence). The DNA for the CDR3 is TGTGCCTGGAGTGTAGTCCCAGGGGGATACGAGCAGTACTTC. This encodes CAWSVVPGGYEQYF.

The chain has TRBV7-9 and TRBJ2-5; 8 bases align to TRBD2. Germline CDR1 is SEHNR and CDR2 is FQNEAQ (reference sequence). The length of the CDR3 is 15 residues. Trimming took 4 bases from V and 3 from J; bases not matched to a gene: 7. The CDR3 reads CASSYVGGVKETQYF. In DNA form, the CDR3 reads TGTGCCAGCAGCTACGTCGGGGGGGTTAAAGAGACCCAGTACTTC. Drawing the rest from reference TRBV7-9 and TRBJ2-5, the complete variable domain is DTGVSQNPRHKITKRGQNVTFRCDPISEHNRLYWYRQTLGQGPEFLTYFQNEAQLEKSRLLSDRFSAERPKGSFSTLEIQRTEQGDSAMYLCASSYVGGVKETQYFGPGTRLLVL.

DNA of the CDR3: TGTGCCAGCAGCCGGGACAGTCTCTACGAGCAGTACTTC. This gives the protein CASSRDSLYEQYF. The rearrangement uses TRBV7-9 and TRBJ2-7; TRBD1 agrees at 7 bases. Germline V gene data show CDR1 as SEHNR and CDR2 as FQNEAQ (reference sequence). The CDR3 spans 13 residues. V dropped 5 bases and J dropped 3; count of bases not matched to a gene: 4.

This chain joins TRBV5-4 and TRBJ2-7; possibly TRBD2 for D (5 bases). Germline V lookup: CDR1 SGHNT, CDR2 YYREEE (reference sequence). Deletions cut 0 bases from V and 2 bases from J, with 6 bases between. This CDR3 spans 13 amino acids. CDR3 sequence (DNA): TGTGCCAGCAGCTTGGCCGGGACCTACGAGCAGTACTTC. Translated, it gives CASSLAGTYEQYF.

The rearrangement links TRBV5-4 to TRBJ2-3; 7 bases line up with TRBD2. The CDR3 sequence is 13 residues long. Losses at the gene ends were 4 bases for V and 8 bases for J; bases not matched to a gene: 7. The V gene's germline CDR1 is SGHNT and CDR2 YYREEE (reference sequence). Here the CDR3 reads CASSRTWEGTQYF. DNA of the CDR3: TGTGCCAGCAGCAGGACTTGGGAGGGTACGCAGTATTTT.

The rearrangement uses TRBV6-5 and TRBJ1-2, with TRBD1 matching 9 bases. V shed 7 bases, J shed 6 bases, and the junction held 12 bases outside the gene matches. The CDR3 loop spans 15 amino acids. The germline CDR1 and CDR2 sequences are MNHEY and SVGAGI. The CDR3 spells CASKPGQGTKNGYTF. In DNA form, the CDR3 reads TGTGCCAGCAAGCCCGGACAGGGGACTAAGAATGGCTACACCTTC.

This clone was observed a few times. The rearrangement links TRBV3-1 (or the pseudogene TRBV3-2) to TRBJ1-3; D is undetermined. CDR3 length equals 15 residues. Germline V gene data show CDR1 as LGHDT and CDR2 as YNNKEL (reference sequence). Trimming removed 1 base from V and 1 base from J, with 8 bases in between. Here the CDR3 DNA reads TGTGCCAGCAGCCAAGCTTCGGGATCTGGAAACACCATATATTTT. Translation gives CASSQASGSGNTIYF.

The gene calls are TRBV25-1 and TRBJ1-1, with a possible D match to TRBD1 (6 bases). From germline, CDR1 is MGHDK and CDR2 SYGVNS. This CDR3 comprises 12 residues. V shed 1 base and J shed 10 bases, with 10 bases lying between them. CDR3 residues: CASSEWGRGAFF. The CDR3 bases are TGTGCCAGCAGTGAATGGGGCAGGGGAGCTTTCTTT.

The chain recombines TRBV7-2 with TRBJ2-7; TRBD2 aligns across 10 bases. The CDR3 runs 16 residues. Germline V gene data show CDR1 as SGHTA and CDR2 as FQGNSA. J was trimmed by 2 bases and V by 2 bases; bases with no gene match: 6. CDR3 sequence reads: CASSLFIAGGTYEQYF. The CDR3, as DNA: TGTGCCAGCAGCTTATTCATAGCGGGGGGAACCTACGAGCAGTACTTC.

Only a few counts were recorded for this clone. The chain has TRBV4-1 and TRBJ1-5, with 7 positions matching TRBD1. The CDR3 consists of 15 residues. J gave up 3 bases and V 6 bases, and 8 bases lay outside the gene matches. CDR1 and CDR2 (germline): MGHRA, YSYEKL. The CDR3 bases are TGCGCCAGCAGGGGCACCGGGACAGCCAATCAGCCCCAGCATTTT. Amino acid sequence: CASRGTGTANQPQHF.

The chain uses TRBV4-3 and TRBJ1-2, with 9 bases aligning to TRBD1. This CDR3 has 13 amino acids. The V and J ends lost 1 base and 6 bases, in that order; junction bases with no gene match: 0. Germline V lookup: CDR1 LGHNA, CDR2 YSLEER. This CDR3 is CASSQGQGDGYTF. The CDR3 DNA sequence: TGCGCCAGCAGCCAAGGACAGGGGGATGGCTACACCTTC.

This clone was seen only once. The chain joins TRBV19 to TRBJ1-2, with 9 nucleotides matching TRBD1. In germline, CDR1 is LNHDA, CDR2 SQIVND (reference sequence). This CDR3 has 15 residues. V shed 6 bases, J shed 2 bases, and the junction held 7 bases outside the gene matches. The CDR3 sequence: CASRPGQGINYGYTF. The CDR3 DNA sequence: TGTGCCAGTAGGCCCGGACAGGGGATCAACTATGGCTACACCTTC.

This chain uses TRBV5-6 with TRBJ1-6; possibly TRBD1 for D (6 bases). In germline, CDR1 is SGHDT, CDR2 YYEEEE. The V gene lost 3 bases and the J gene lost 4 bases, with 8 bases spanning the gap. This CDR3 has 14 residues. CDR3 bases: TGTGCCAGCAGCTGGACAGATTATAATTCACCCCTCCACTTT. Protein sequence: CASSWTDYNSPLHF.

The rearrangement links TRBV20-1 to TRBJ1-4, with 7 bases that match TRBD1. This CDR3 has 17 residues. Germline lookup yields CDR1 DFQATT and CDR2 SNEGSKA (reference sequence). Unmatched junction bases numbered 11, after V lost 3 bases and J lost 1 base. The DNA for the CDR3 is TGCAGTGCTAGTGGGCAAACCTACAGGGGAACTAATGAAAAACTGTTTTTT. This translates into CSASGQTYRGTNEKLFF.

This sequence joins TRBV27 and TRBJ1-4; a possible D gene is TRBD1 (5 bases). Germline CDR1 and CDR2: MNHEY and SMNVEV (reference sequence). The CDR3 length is 13 residues. The V gene lost 3 bases and the J gene lost 13 bases, with 15 bases spanning the gap. CDR3 sequence: CASSLSPGHRLFF. CDR3 in DNA: TGTGCCAGCAGTTTGTCCCCCGGACACCGACTGTTTTTT.

The CDR3 DNA reads as TGTGCCAGCAGCCGACAGGGATCGGGCACAGATACGCAGTATTTT. Protein: CASSRQGSGTDTQYF. V gene TRBV6-2 or TRBV6-3 combines with J gene TRBJ2-3; TRBD1 aligns across 7 bases. There are 15 residues in the CDR3. The J segment lost 1 base and the V segment lost 6 bases, leaving 7 bases of the junction unmatched. Germline-derived CDR1 and CDR2 are MNHEY and SVGEGT.

To note about this clone: The same CDR3 also results from other DNA sequences found in this sample. The rearrangement uses TRBV6-5 and TRBJ2-7; the match to TRBD1 covers 8 bases. Germline loops: CDR1 MNHEY, CDR2 SVGAGI. The CDR3 loop spans 14 amino acids. J was trimmed by 2 bases and V by 5 bases; bases with no gene match: 5. CDR3 in DNA: TGTGCCAGCAGTACCGGGACAGGTACCTACGAGCAGTACTTC. It is translated as CASSTGTGTYEQYF.

The rearrangement uses TRBV7-2 and TRBJ1-4, with D tentatively TRBD1 (6 bases). CDR1 is SGHTA, CDR2 FQGNSA, per germline. V was cut by 5 bases and J by 4 bases, with 14 bases left in between. The CDR3 has 15 residues. The CDR3 is CASSRIGQNNEKLFF. The CDR3 DNA reads as TGTGCCAGCAGCCGGATCGGACAGAATAATGAAAAACTGTTTTTT.